This T cell receptor (beta chain) was identified in a study of control samples from healthy donors and cancer patients. The table came from immunoSEQ multiplex PCR; TCRdb's copy has only in-frame clones and leaves some out. In the table there are 95,000 to 150,000 clones, roughly 92% of which are singletons. The CDR3 contains 15 residues. Germline V gene data show CDR1 as LNHDA and CDR2 as SQIVND (reference sequence). Trimming removed 3 bases from V and 0 bases from J, with 9 bases in between. The clonotype comes from a woman younger than 35 in good health. The rearrangement uses TRBV19 and TRBJ1-5; D unresolved. The sequencing sample was made of blood. CDR3: CASSIPTNSNQPQHF. DNA for the CDR3: TGTGCCAGTAGTATCCCGACGAATAGCAATCAGCCCCAGCATTTT.